This T cell receptor (beta chain) was documented in a study of T cells in Graves' hyperthyroidism and ophthalmopathy. Study-wide findings and caveats: Patients with ophthalmopathy were separated from those with stable hyperthyroidism by a 13 V-J model.

With 1 base removed from V and 6 bases from J, the gap between germline ends came to 11 bases. Germline V gives CDR1 LGHDT, CDR2 YNNKEL (reference sequence). This CDR3 has 14 amino acids. The CDR3 regions of TCR beta were amplified from RNA transcripts. A set of HTBI primers served as the primers for a first-round RT-PCR of the TCR CDR3. TCRdb re-called the multiplex PCR reads through MiXCR, storing one row per CDR3 protein. The sample yields 700,000 or so distinct CDR3 sequences, about a sixth seen once. This clonotype was seen a handful of times. Its cognate antigen is unknown. The chain couples TRBV3-1 to TRBJ2-3; D is perhaps TRBD2 (5 bases). Sequenced sample: blood. The sequence was collected from a man aged 18-30 years with Graves' hyperthyroidism. CDR3 in DNA: TGTGCCAGCAGCCAAGGGCACGGCGGGGATACGCAGTATTTT. It translates to CASSQGHGGDTQYF.